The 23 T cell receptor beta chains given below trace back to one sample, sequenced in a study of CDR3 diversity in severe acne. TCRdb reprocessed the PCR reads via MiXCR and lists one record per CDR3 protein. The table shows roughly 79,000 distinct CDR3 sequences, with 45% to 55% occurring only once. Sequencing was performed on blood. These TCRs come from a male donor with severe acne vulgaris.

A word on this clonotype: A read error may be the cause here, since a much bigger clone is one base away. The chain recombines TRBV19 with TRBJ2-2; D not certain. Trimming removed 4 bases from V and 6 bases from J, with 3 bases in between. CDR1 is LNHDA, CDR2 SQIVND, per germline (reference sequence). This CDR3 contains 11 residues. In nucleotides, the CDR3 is TGTGCCAGTAGTACTTCCGGGGAGCTGTTTTTT. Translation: CASSTSGELFF.

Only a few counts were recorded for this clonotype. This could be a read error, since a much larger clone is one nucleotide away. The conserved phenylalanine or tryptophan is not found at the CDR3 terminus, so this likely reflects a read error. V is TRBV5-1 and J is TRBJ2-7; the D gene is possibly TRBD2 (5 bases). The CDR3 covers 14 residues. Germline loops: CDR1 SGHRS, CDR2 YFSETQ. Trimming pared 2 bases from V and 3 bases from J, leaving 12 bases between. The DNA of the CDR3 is TGCGCCAGCAGCTTTGAGGGCCTGGACTACGAGCAGTACTCC. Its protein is CASSFEGLDYEQYS.

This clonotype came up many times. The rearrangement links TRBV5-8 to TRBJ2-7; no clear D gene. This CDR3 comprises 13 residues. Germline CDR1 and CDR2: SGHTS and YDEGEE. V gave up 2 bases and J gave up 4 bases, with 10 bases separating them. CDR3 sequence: CASSFRDRYEQYF. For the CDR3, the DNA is TGTGCCAGCAGCTTCCGCGATAGGTACGAGCAGTACTTC.

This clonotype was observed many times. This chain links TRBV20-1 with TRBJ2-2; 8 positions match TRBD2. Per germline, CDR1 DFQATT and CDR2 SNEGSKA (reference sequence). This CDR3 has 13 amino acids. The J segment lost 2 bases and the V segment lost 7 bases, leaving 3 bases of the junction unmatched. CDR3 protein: CSGSGSNTGELFF. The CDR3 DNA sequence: TGCAGTGGGAGCGGGAGTAACACCGGGGAGCTGTTTTTT.

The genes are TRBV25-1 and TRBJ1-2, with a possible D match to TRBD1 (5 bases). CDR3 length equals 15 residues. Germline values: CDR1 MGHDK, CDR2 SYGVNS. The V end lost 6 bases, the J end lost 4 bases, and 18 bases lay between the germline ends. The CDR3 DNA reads TGTGCCAGCAGCCCCGTGGGGACTCCTACCTATGGCTACACCTTC. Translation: CASSPVGTPTYGYTF.

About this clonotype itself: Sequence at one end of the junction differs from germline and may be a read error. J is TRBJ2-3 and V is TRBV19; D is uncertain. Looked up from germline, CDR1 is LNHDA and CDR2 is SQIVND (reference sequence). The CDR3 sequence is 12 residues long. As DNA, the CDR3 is TGTGCCAGTAGTATGGTGTTGGATACGCAGTATTTC. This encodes CASSMVLDTQYF.

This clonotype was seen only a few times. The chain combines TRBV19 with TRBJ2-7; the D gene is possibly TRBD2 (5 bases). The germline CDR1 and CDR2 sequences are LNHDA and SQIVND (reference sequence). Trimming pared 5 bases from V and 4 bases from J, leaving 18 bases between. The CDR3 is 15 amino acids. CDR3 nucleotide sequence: TGTGCCAGTAGTCCCAGGAGCGGCCCTCCTTACGAGCAGTACTTC. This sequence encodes CASSPRSGPPYEQYF.

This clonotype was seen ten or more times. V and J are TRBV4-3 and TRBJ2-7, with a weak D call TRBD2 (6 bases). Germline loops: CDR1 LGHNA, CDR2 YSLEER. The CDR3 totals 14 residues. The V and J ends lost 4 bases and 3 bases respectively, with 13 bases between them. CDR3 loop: CASSPNLGGYEQYF. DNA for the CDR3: TGCGCCAGCAGCCCAAATCTGGGGGGCTACGAGCAGTACTTC.

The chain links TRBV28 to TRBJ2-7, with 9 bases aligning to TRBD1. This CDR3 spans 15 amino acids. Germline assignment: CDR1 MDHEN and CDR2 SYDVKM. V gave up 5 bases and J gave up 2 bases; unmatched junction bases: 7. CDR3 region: CASSPQGAGAYEQYF. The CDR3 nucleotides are TGTGCCAGCAGTCCACAGGGGGCGGGCGCCTACGAGCAGTACTTC.

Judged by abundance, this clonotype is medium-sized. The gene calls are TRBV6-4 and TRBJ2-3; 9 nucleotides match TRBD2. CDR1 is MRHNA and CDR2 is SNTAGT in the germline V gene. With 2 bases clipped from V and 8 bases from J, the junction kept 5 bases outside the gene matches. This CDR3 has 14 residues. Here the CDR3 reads CASSDTSGPRTQYF. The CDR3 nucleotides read TGTGCCAGCAGTGACACTAGCGGGCCTCGTACGCAGTATTTT.

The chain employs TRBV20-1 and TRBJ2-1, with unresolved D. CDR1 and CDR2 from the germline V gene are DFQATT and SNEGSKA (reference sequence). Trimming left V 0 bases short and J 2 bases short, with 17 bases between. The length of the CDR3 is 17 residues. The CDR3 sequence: CSARDFPPSAAYNEQFF. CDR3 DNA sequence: TGCAGTGCTAGAGATTTCCCCCCTTCGGCGGCCTACAATGAGCAGTTCTTC.

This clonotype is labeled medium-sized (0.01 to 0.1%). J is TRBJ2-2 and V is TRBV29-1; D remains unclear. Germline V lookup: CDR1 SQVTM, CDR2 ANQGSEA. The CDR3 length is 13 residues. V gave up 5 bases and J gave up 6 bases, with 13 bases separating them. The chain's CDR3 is CSVHDTTSGELFF. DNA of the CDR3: TGCAGCGTTCACGATACTACGTCCGGGGAGCTGTTTTTT.

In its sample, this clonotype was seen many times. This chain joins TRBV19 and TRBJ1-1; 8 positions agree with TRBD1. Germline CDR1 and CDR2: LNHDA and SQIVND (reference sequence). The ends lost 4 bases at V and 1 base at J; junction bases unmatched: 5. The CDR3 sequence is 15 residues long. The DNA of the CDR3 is TGTGCCAGTAGTACGCCCGGGACAGGGAACACTGAAGCTTTCTTT. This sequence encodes CASSTPGTGNTEAFF.

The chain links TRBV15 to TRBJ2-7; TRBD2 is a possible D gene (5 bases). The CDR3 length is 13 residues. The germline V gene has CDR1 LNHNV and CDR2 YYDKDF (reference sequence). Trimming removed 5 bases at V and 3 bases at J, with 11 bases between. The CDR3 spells CATSCDRGYEQYF. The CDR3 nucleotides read TGTGCCACCAGCTGTGATCGGGGCTACGAGCAGTACTTC.

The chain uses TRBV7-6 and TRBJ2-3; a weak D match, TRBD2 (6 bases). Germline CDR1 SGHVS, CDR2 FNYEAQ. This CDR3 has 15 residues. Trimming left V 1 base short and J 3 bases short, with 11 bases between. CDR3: CASSLGPTSTDTQYF. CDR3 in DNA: TGTGCCAGCAGCTTAGGACCGACTAGTACAGATACGCAGTATTTT.

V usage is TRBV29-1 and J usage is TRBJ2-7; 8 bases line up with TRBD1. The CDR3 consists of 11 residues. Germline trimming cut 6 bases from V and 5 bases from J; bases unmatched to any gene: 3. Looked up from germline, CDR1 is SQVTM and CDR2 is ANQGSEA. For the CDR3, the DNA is TGCAGCGTGAGACAGGGGAACGAGCAGTACTTC. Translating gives CSVRQGNEQYF.

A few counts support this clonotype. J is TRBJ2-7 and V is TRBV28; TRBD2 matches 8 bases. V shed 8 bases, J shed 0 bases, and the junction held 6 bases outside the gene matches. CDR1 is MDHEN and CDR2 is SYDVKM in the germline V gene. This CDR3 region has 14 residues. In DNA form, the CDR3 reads TGTGCCAGCCGAACTAGCGGTAGCTCCTACGAGCAGTACTTC. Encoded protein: CASRTSGSSYEQYF.

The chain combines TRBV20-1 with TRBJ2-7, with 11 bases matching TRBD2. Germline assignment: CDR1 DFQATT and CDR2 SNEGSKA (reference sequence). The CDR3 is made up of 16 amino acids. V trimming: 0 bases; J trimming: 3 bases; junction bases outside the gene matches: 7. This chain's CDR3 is CSARDPGTSGVYEQYF. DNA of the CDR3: TGCAGTGCTAGAGATCCCGGGACTAGCGGTGTCTACGAGCAGTACTTC.

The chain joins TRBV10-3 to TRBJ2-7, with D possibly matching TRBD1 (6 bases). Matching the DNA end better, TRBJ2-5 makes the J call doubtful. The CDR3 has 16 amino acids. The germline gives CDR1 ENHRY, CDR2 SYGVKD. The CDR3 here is CAISESGAVTGETQYF. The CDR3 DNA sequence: TGTGCCATCAGTGAGTCGGGGGCAGTCACGGGAGAGACCCAGTACTTC.

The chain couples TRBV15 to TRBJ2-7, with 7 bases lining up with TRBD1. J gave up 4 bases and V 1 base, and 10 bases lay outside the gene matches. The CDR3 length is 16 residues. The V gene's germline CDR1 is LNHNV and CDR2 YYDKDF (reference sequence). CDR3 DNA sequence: TGTGCCACCAGCAGAGTGGACAGGTCAAATAGGTACGAGCAGTACTTC. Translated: CATSRVDRSNRYEQYF.

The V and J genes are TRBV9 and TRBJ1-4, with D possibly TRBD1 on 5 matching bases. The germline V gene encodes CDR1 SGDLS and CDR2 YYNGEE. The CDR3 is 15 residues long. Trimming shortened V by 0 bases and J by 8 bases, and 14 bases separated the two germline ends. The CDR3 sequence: CASSVAGTAGEKLFF. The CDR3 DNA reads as TGTGCCAGCAGCGTAGCGGGGACGGCGGGAGAAAAACTGTTTTTT.

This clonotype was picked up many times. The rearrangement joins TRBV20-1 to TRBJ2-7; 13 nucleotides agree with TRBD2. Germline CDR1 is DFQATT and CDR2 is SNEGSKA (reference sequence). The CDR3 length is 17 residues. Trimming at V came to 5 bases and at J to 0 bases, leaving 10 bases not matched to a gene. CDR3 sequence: CSASGLAGILSSYEQYF. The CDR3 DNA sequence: TGCAGTGCTTCGGGACTAGCGGGGATATTAAGCTCCTACGAGCAGTACTTC.

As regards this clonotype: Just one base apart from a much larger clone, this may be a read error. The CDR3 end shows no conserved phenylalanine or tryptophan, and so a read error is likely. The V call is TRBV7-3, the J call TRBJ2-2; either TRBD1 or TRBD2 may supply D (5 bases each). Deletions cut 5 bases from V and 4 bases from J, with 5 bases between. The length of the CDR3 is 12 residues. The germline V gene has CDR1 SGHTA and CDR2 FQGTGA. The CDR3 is CASSGGTGELFL. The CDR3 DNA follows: TGTGCCAGCAGCGGGGGCACCGGGGAGCTGTTTCTT.